One T cell receptor beta chain is described in this entry. The V gene lost 8 bases and the J gene lost 8 bases, with 15 bases spanning the gap. The V gene's germline CDR1 is SGHDN and CDR2 FVKESK. The CDR3 is 13 residues long. This sample is part of a study of T cell repertoires in cytomegalovirus infection. Via MiXCR, TCRdb re-called the reads, giving one row per CDR3 protein. The sample consists of approximately 200,000 distinct CDR3 sequences, 28% of them appearing once. The TCR comes from a human donor in good health (CMV status not recorded). Some clones in this sample may be carry-over from other donors' samples. The V call is TRBV14, the J call TRBJ1-4; D may be TRBD1 (5 bases). Sample: PBMCs. The CDR3 spells CASGAHLGEKLFF. The CDR3 nucleotides are TGTGCCAGCGGGGCCCACTTGGGGGAAAAACTGTTTTTT.